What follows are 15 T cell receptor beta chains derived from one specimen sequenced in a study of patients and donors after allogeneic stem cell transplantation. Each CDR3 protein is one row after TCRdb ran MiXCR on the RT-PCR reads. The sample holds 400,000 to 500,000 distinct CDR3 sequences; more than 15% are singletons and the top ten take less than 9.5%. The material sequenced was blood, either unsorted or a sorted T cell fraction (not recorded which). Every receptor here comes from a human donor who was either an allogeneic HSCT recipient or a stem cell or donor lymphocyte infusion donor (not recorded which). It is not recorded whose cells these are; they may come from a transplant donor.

In DNA form, the CDR3 reads TGTGCCAGCAGCTTAGACCGGAAGGAGCAGTACTTC. Translated: CASSLDRKEQYF. The chain uses TRBV7-2 and TRBJ2-7; D unresolved. The CDR3 covers 12 residues. In germline, CDR1 is SGHTA, CDR2 FQGNSA. V lost 1 base and J 7 bases, leaving 8 bases between the germline ends.

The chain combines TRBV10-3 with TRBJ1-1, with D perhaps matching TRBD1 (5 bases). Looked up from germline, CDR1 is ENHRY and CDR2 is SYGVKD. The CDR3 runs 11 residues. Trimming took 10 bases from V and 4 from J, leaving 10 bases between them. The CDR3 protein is CATWGGTEAFF. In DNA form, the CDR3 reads TGTGCCACATGGGGGGGCACTGAAGCTTTCTTT.

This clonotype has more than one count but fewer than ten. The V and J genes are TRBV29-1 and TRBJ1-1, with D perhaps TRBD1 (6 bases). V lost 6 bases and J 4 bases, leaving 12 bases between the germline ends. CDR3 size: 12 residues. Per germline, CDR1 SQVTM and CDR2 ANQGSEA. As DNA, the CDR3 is TGCAGCGTCACAGGGTGGGGCACTGAAGCTTTCTTT. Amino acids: CSVTGWGTEAFF. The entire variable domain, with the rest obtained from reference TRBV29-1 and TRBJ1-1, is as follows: SAVISQKPSRDICQRGTSLTIQCQVDSQVTMMFWYRQQPGQSLTLIATANQGSEATYESGFVIDKFPISRPNLTFSTLTVSNMSPEDSSIYLCSVTGWGTEAFFGQGTRLTVV.

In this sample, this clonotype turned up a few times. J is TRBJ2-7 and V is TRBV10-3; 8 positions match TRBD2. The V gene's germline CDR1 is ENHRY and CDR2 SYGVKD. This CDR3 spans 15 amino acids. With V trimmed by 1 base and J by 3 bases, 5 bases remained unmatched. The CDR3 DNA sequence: TGTGCCATCAGTGAGTTGAAGCGGGAGTTCTACGAGCAGTACTTC. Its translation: CAISELKREFYEQYF.

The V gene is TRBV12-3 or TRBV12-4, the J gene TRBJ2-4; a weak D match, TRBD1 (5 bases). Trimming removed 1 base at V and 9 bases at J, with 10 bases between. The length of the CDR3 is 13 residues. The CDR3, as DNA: TGTGCCAGCAGTTTAGGACAGCCGGGCATTCAGTACTTC. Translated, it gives CASSLGQPGIQYF.

The DNA for the CDR3 is TGCAGCGTTGTTTCCGGCTTAGCCTATGGCTACACCTTC. Amino acids: CSVVSGLAYGYTF. The chain employs TRBV29-1 and TRBJ1-2; the D is unclear. Germline V gene lookup returns CDR1 SQVTM and CDR2 ANQGSEA. The germline V and J ends were trimmed by 4 bases and 4 bases, with 13 bases remaining between them. This CDR3 contains 13 residues.

The CDR3 bases are TGTGCCAGCGCCCGGACAGGGGGTGCGGGTGAAGCTTTCTTT. As protein: CASARTGGAGEAFF. The genes are TRBV7-9 and TRBJ1-1, with 10 bases matching TRBD1. Germline trimming cut 8 bases from V and 7 bases from J; bases unmatched to any gene: 10. This CDR3 comprises 14 residues. CDR1 is SEHNR, CDR2 FQNEAQ, per germline (reference sequence).

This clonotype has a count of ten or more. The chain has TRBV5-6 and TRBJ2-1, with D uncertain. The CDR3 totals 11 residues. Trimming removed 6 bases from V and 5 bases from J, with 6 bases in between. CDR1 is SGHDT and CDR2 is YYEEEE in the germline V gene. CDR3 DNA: TGTGCCAGCACTAGGAACAATGAGCAGTTCTTC. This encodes CASTRNNEQFF.

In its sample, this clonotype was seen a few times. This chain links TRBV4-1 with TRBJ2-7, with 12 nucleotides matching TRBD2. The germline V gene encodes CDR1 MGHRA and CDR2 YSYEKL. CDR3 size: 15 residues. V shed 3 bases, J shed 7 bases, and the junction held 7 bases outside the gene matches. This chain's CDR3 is CASSHPTSGRYEQYF. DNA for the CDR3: TGCGCCAGCAGCCATCCGACTAGCGGGAGATATGAGCAGTACTTC.

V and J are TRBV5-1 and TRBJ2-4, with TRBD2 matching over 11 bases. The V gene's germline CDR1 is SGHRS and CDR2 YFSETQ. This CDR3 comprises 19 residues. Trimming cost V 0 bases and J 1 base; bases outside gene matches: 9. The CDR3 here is CASSLDSGGALRAKNIQYF. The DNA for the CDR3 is TGCGCCAGCAGCTTGGATAGCGGGGGGGCCTTGCGGGCCAAAAACATTCAGTACTTC.

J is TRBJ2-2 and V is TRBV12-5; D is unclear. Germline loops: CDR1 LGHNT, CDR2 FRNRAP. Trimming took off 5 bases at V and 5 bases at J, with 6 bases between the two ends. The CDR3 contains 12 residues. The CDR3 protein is CASGIQTGELFF. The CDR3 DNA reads TGTGCTAGTGGTATACAGACCGGGGAGCTGTTTTTT. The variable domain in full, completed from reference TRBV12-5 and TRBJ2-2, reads DARVTQTPRHKVTEMGQEVTMRCQPILGHNTVFWYRQTMMQGLELLAYFRNRAPLDDSGMPKDRFSAEMPDATLATLKIQPSEPRDSAVYFCASGIQTGELFFGEGSRLTVL.

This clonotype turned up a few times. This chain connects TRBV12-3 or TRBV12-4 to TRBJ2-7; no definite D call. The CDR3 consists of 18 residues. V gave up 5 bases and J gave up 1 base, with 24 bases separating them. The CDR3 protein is CASSKRVLGVLQSYEQYF. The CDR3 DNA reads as TGTGCCAGCAGTAAACGGGTCCTGGGTGTATTACAGTCCTACGAGCAGTACTTC.

CDR3 amino acids: CASSPSMGLQINTGELFF. The DNA for the CDR3 is TGTGCCAGCTCACCAAGTATGGGACTACAGATTAACACCGGGGAGCTGTTTTTT. The chain employs TRBV18 and TRBJ2-2; 7 bases align to TRBD2. Looked up from germline, CDR1 is KGHSH and CDR2 is LQKENI. Trimming cost V 2 bases and J 2 bases; bases outside gene matches: 11. This CDR3 comprises 18 residues. Supplemented by reference TRBV18 and TRBJ2-2, the full variable domain reads NAGVMQNPRHLVRRRGQEARLRCSPMKGHSHVYWYRQLPEEGLKFMVYLQKENIIDESGMPKERFSAEFPKEGPSILRIQQVVRGDSAAYFCASSPSMGLQINTGELFFGEGSRLTVL.

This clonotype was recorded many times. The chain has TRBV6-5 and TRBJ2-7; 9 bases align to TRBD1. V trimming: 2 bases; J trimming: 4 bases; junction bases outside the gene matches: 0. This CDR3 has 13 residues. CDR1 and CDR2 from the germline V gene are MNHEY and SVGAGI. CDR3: CASSYGTGYEQYF. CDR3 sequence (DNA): TGTGCCAGCAGTTACGGGACAGGGTACGAGCAGTACTTC.

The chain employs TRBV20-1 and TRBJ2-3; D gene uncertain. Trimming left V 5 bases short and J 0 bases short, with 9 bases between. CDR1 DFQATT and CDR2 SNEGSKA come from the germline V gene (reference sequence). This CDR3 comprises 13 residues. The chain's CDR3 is CSAPPWSTDTQYF. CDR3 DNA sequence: TGCAGTGCTCCCCCTTGGAGCACAGATACGCAGTATTTT.